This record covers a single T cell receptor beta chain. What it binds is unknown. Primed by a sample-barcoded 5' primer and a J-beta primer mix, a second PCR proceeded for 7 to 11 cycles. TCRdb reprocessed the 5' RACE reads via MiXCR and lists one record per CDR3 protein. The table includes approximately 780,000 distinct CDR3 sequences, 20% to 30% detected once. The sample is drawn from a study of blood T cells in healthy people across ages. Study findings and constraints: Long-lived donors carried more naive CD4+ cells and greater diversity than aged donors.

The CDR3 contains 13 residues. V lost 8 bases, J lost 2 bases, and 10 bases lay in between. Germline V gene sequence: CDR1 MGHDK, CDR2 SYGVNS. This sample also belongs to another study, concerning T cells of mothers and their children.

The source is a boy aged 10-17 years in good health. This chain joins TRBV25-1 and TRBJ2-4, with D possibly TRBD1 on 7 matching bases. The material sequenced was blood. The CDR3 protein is CASSGGTKNIQYF. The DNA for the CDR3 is TGTGCCAGCTCAGGGGGGACCAAAAACATTCAGTACTTC. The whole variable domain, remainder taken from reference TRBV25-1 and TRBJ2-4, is EADIYQTPRYLVIGTGKKITLECSQTMGHDKMYWYQQDPGMELHLIHYSYGVNSTEKGDLSSESTVSRIRTEHFPLTLESARPSHTSQYLCASSGGTKNIQYFGAGTRLSVL.